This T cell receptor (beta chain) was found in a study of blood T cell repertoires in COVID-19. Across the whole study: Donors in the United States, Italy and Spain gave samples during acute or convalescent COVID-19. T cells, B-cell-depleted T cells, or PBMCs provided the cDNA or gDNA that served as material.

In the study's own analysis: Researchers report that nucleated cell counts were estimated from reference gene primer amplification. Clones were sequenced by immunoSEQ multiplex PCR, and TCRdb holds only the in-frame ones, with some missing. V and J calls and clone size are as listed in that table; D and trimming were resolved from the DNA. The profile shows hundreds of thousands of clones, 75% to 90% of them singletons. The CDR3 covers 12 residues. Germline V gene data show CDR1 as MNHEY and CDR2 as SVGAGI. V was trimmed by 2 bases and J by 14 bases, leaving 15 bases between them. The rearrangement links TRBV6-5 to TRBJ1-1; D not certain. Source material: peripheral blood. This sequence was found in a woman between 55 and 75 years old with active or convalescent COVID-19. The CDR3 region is CASSYGGRWVFF. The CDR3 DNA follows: TGTGCCAGCAGTTACGGAGGGAGATGGGTCTTCTTT.